This TCR beta chain appears in the sequencing data of a study of beta chain features in type 1 diabetes. Across the whole study: The patients were much like the healthy donors in age, gender and cell yields.

Study-level findings and limits: Patients with type 1 diabetes showed fewer VDJ junction insertions and more deletions.

Sorting that relied on CD45RO/CCR7/CD25/CD127/CD95/CD27 yielded CD4+ naive, central memory, regulatory and stem cell-like memory cells. This CDR3 is built from 18 residues. With 5 bases clipped from V and 4 bases from J, the junction kept 19 bases outside the gene matches. The germline gives CDR1 LNHDA, CDR2 SQIVND (reference sequence). Only a few counts were recorded for this clone. Antigen: not known. The entirety of the isolated RNA underwent reverse transcription, so expressed TCRB transcripts were sequenced. Using immunoSEQ multiplex PCR, the repertoire was profiled, and TCRdb retains in-frame clones only, with some absent. The data contain 680,000 or so clones, 15% to 18% of them singletons.

Sequenced sample: naive CD4+ T cells from blood. The sequence came from a man aged 18-30 years in good health. The chain recombines TRBV19 with TRBJ2-5; 7 nucleotides align to TRBD1. The CDR3 loop reads CASSPRDRPRLGGETQYF. In nucleotides, the CDR3 is TGTGCCAGTAGTCCCCGGGACAGACCTCGTCTTGGCGGAGAGACCCAGTACTTC.